Described below is a single T cell receptor beta chain sequence and its context. Sequencing was performed with immunoSEQ multiplex PCR; in TCRdb, only in-frame clones are kept and a portion is missing. The table includes about 180,000 clones, about 91% detected once. Germline CDR1 reads MGHRA; CDR2 reads YSYEKL. The CDR3 contains 14 residues. The V segment lost 4 bases and the J segment 5 bases; nucleotides outside the gene matches: 4. This entry belongs to a study of blood T cell repertoires in COVID-19. V gene TRBV4-1 combines with J gene TRBJ1-5; 8 bases are shared with TRBD1. Sequenced sample: peripheral blood. This TCR derives from a woman in her thirties with acute or convalescent COVID-19. This CDR3 is CASSPSTGDQPQHF. In DNA form, the CDR3 reads TGCGCCAGCAGCCCCTCGACAGGGGATCAGCCCCAGCATTTT.